This T cell receptor (beta chain) emerged from a study of T cells in women clearing cervical HPV infection (dated by TCRdb to the late 2010s). Study-level background: The cases were 20 to 25 women with histologically confirmed HPV16-related CIN3 or worse, and 2 of these cases were invasive cancers. The approximately 23 controls were women who cleared a single incident HPV16 infection within 12 months without developing precancer or cancer. Blood from cases was collected at the visit where the lesion was first found, while blood from controls was collected once the infection could no longer be detected. For cases, the median interval between lesion detection and blood sampling was roughly 150 days, with an interquartile range of roughly 80 to 200 days. Because only a few women had HLA typing data, the possibility that HLA type acted as a confounder could not be ruled out. The exploratory proof-of-principle case-control study was nested within the Guanacaste HPV Natural History Study in Costa Rica and compared TCR repertoires across cervical HPV16 outcomes. Cases were matched to controls by age within five years and by the year the sample was collected. Cases had a median age of almost 35 years and controls had a median age of around 41, with no significant differences in baseline characteristics. In the parent cohort, around 10,000 women aged 18 or older were enrolled in Guanacaste, Costa Rica, during about 1992 to 1995 and were followed for seven years. Five blinded duplicates per group were added as quality controls, so that about 60 samples were obtained: 50 or so participants and some 10 replicates. General conclusions and limits of the study: Whether associations preceded infection or resulted from infection could not be shown with the cross-sectional design, and effector/memory subsets and HPV-specific T cells were not isolated. Lower TRBV6-7 relative abundance was observed in cases than in controls (about 0.099% versus 0.17%; Bonferroni P = 0.0008). Because the number of T cells per sample was unknown, the richness differences could reflect varying T-cell content rather than repertoire biology. By combining richness with V gene abundances, random forest classifiers separated cases from controls with an estimated AUC of roughly 0.8. Significantly higher TCR repertoire richness was observed in CIN3+ cases than in controls across sequencing depths, whereas no difference in evenness was found.

As concerns this clone: Its antigen is unknown. The CDR3 extends 3 residues past the end of the read, so its final part is completed from the germline J gene.

CDR3 length: 12 amino acids, cysteine to phenylalanine. The CDR3 was read in part: 27 bases, with the frame set at base 1. Per the germline V gene, SQVTM is the CDR1 and ANQGSEA is the CDR2. V has 4 bases trimmed and J has 4 bases trimmed; junction bases matching no gene number 3. Every participant had a single incident cervical HPV16 infection, and prevalent HPV16 infections were excluded. Cervical HPV DNA was detected with MY09/MY11 PCR, and genotyping was done by dot-blot hybridization. Fifteen mL of heparinized blood were centrifuged, and the buffy coat was aliquoted, frozen at -30°C, then stored at -80°C. Genomic DNA was extracted from buffy coat specimens using QIAGEN kits. TCR beta CDR3 regions were amplified by multiplex PCR from an average of about 1,100 ng genomic DNA per sample using the immunoSEQ assay. To correct primer bias, the assay used a complete synthetic TCR repertoire to set an amplification baseline. The amplicons were sequenced using the Illumina platform. The authors' analysis ran thus. Error correction of the sequences involved clustering with frequency ratios plus a modified nearest-neighbor algorithm, after which the sequences were analyzed in the immunoSEQ Analyzer using IMGT gene definitions. At each rarefaction depth, TCR richness and evenness were averaged across 20 rarefaction repeats, and samples with fewer sequences than that depth were excluded. V, D and J gene relative abundances were compared between groups with Wilcoxon rank sum tests, applying FDR correction. In the blinded duplicates, the intraclass correlation was about 96% for TCR richness and averaged about 76% across around 70 gene segments. TCRdb retrieved this table from immuneACCESS and kept in-frame rearrangements only. Not all clones are present; in checked studies, unresolved V genes account for under half, and no reason is known for the remainder. V, J and clone size are taken as reported in that table, and D and trimming were inferred from the DNA itself. The sample table includes some 33,000 clones. The ten largest clones take up more than 3.5% of the sample.

Sequences were obtained from blood buffy coat. The chain uses TRBV29-1 and TRBJ1-2; TRBD1 fits 7 bases in the junction. This TCR derives from a woman aged 18-70 years with a cervical HPV16 infection that either progressed to CIN3+ or cleared (not recorded which). CDR3 DNA (partial): TGCAGCGTTGGGGACAGTCCCTATGGC. Its translation reads: CSVGDSPYG. The entire CDR3 protein is CSVGDSPYGYTF.